The 32 T cell receptor beta chains below come from one sample, sequenced in a study of CD8+ T cells in alopecia areata. RNA was isolated and reverse transcribed to cDNA, the sequencing template. Sequencing used immunoSEQ multiplex PCR; TCRdb keeps in-frame clones, though not all of them. The table shows about 270,000 clones, with about 62% occurring only once. Treatment indicated: oral pan-JAK inhibitor, 5-10 mg twice daily. This material consisted of CD4+ T cells sorted from blood, taken around week 54, from a patient treated with tofacitinib. The receptors derive from a human donor with alopecia areata.

The rearrangement joins TRBV14 to TRBJ2-7, with unresolved D. Trimming shortened V by 4 bases and J by 6 bases, and 13 bases separated the two germline ends. CDR3 length: 13 amino acids. Looked up from germline, CDR1 is SGHDN and CDR2 is FVKESK. The CDR3 DNA reads TGTGCCAGCAGCCTAAGGGCGTCAGGCGAGCAGTACTTC. Its protein is CASSLRASGEQYF.

The rearrangement uses TRBV6-1 and TRBJ2-1; the D gene is possibly TRBD1 (6 bases). This CDR3 spans 15 amino acids. The germline V and J ends were trimmed by 2 bases and 0 bases, with 8 bases remaining between them. Germline V gene lookup returns CDR1 MNHNS and CDR2 SASEGT. CDR3 coding DNA: TGTGCCAGCAGTGAACTGGGGGCCTCCTACAATGAGCAGTTCTTC. Its protein is CASSELGASYNEQFF.

The chain is built from TRBV29-1 and TRBJ2-5; the D gene is possibly TRBD1 (6 bases). Germline CDR1 and CDR2: SQVTM and ANQGSEA. Deletions cut 5 bases from V and 6 bases from J, with 16 bases between. The CDR3 has 13 residues. For the CDR3, the DNA is TGCAGCGTTAAGCCTACAGGGCGTAAGACCCAGTACTTC. It yields the protein CSVKPTGRKTQYF.

This rearrangement joins TRBV6-6 to TRBJ2-7; D remains unclear. Germline values: CDR1 MNHNY, CDR2 SVGAGI (reference sequence). V lost 2 bases to trimming and J lost 7 bases, with 9 bases between them. The CDR3 spans 12 residues. CDR3 amino acids: CASSYEVREQYF. The CDR3 DNA follows: TGTGCCAGCAGTTACGAGGTACGAGAGCAGTACTTC.

The chain carries TRBV29-1 and TRBJ2-5; D is ambiguous. V was cut by 7 bases and J by 2 bases, with 8 bases left in between. Per the germline V gene, CDR1 is SQVTM and CDR2 is ANQGSEA. The CDR3 spans 11 residues. CDR3 sequence reads: CSAQWQETQYF. CDR3 nucleotide sequence: TGCAGCGCCCAGTGGCAAGAGACCCAGTACTTC.

V gene TRBV29-1 combines with J gene TRBJ1-2, with D uncertain. The CDR3 sequence is 12 residues long. Per germline, CDR1 SQVTM and CDR2 ANQGSEA. V was cut by 8 bases and J by 7 bases, with 17 bases left in between. The CDR3 bases are TGCAGCACCCAACGCCTACTCAGTGGCTACACCTTC. The encoded protein is CSTQRLLSGYTF.

This chain links TRBV2 with TRBJ2-5; D is perhaps TRBD2 (7 bases). Deletions cut 5 bases from V and 5 bases from J, with 12 bases between. The CDR3 has 13 amino acids. CDR1 is SNHLY and CDR2 is FYNNEI in the germline V gene. The CDR3 spells CASSRGGRETQYF. CDR3 coding DNA: TGTGCCAGCAGTCGCGGGGGCAGGGAGACCCAGTACTTC.

The chain joins TRBV6-6 to TRBJ1-2; 8 bases align to TRBD1. J lost 4 bases, V lost 6 bases, and 10 bases had no gene match. Germline V gives CDR1 MNHNY, CDR2 SVGAGI (reference sequence). The CDR3 contains 15 residues. CDR3 amino acids: CASRSTGGMGYGYTF. CDR3 sequence (DNA): TGTGCCAGCAGAAGCACAGGGGGTATGGGCTATGGCTACACCTTC.

Only a few counts were recorded for this clone. The gene calls are TRBV18 and TRBJ2-5; 10 bases fit TRBD1. Unmatched junction bases numbered 10, after V lost 4 bases and J lost 5 bases. Looked up from germline, CDR1 is KGHSH and CDR2 is LQKENI. There are 16 residues in the CDR3. The DNA of the CDR3 is TGTGCCAGCTCACTGACGGGACAGGGGAGATTGGAGACCCAGTACTTC. Its translation is CASSLTGQGRLETQYF. Full variable domain (rest looked up from reference TRBV18 and TRBJ2-5): NAGVMQNPRHLVRRRGQEARLRCSPMKGHSHVYWYRQLPEEGLKFMVYLQKENIIDESGMPKERFSAEFPKEGPSILRIQQVVRGDSAAYFCASSLTGQGRLETQYFGPGTRLLVL.

This clone turned up a few times. The rearrangement uses TRBV10-3 and TRBJ2-3; a possible D gene is TRBD1 (6 bases). The CDR3 is made up of 15 amino acids. CDR1 and CDR2 from the germline V gene are ENHRY and SYGVKD. The germline V and J ends were trimmed by 6 bases and 0 bases, with 13 bases remaining between them. CDR3 nucleotides: TGTGCCATCAGCGCCCCGACAGGTAGCACAGATACGCAGTATTTT. Translation: CAISAPTGSTDTQYF.

This clone appeared a few times. The chain combines TRBV7-3 with TRBJ1-1; D call uncertain. The V end lost 3 bases, the J end lost 1 base, and 6 bases lay between the germline ends. Germline CDR1 is SGHTA and CDR2 is FQGTGA. The CDR3 is 13 residues long. CDR3 amino acids: CASSFRENTEAFF. The CDR3 nucleotides read TGTGCCAGCAGCTTTAGAGAGAACACTGAAGCTTTCTTT.

This chain joins TRBV30 and TRBJ1-4, with D possibly TRBD1 on 5 matching bases. V lost 6 bases, J lost 6 bases, and 14 bases lay in between. The CDR3 length is 13 residues. Germline assignment: CDR1 GTSNPN and CDR2 SVGIG (reference sequence). The CDR3: CACARQGDEKLFF. For the CDR3, the DNA is TGTGCCTGCGCCAGGCAAGGGGATGAAAAACTGTTTTTT.

The gene calls are TRBV29-1 and TRBJ1-2, with D possibly matching TRBD1 (5 bases). Trimming took 6 bases from V and 2 from J, leaving 22 bases between them. The CDR3 runs to 16 residues. CDR1 and CDR2 (germline): SQVTM, ANQGSEA. The CDR3 region has the DNA TGCAGCGTACCGTTTGAGTCGACAGCAACCAACTATGGCTACACCTTC. It yields the protein CSVPFESTATNYGYTF.

V and J are TRBV29-1 and TRBJ2-1; no clear D gene. Trimming pared 4 bases from V and 0 bases from J, leaving 19 bases between. The germline gives CDR1 SQVTM, CDR2 ANQGSEA. This CDR3 region has 17 residues. CDR3 bases: TGCAGCGTTGGCCCGTCGCTGGGCGTACGCTCCTACAATGAGCAGTTCTTC. Its translation is CSVGPSLGVRSYNEQFF.

The chain carries TRBV30 and TRBJ1-3; a weak D match, TRBD1 (6 bases). Germline CDR1 and CDR2: GTSNPN and SVGIG (reference sequence). Between the trimmed V and J ends, which lost 5 bases and 8 bases, there was a span of 10 bases. This CDR3 spans 11 amino acids. CDR3 in DNA: TGTGCCTGGTCGGACAGCCACACCATATATTTT. This codes for CAWSDSHTIYF.

The CDR3 region is CAWSVRAGFTEAFF. Here the CDR3 DNA reads TGTGCCTGGAGTGTAAGGGCCGGATTCACTGAAGCTTTCTTT. The V gene is TRBV30, the J gene TRBJ1-1; D gene uncertain. CDR1 is GTSNPN, CDR2 SVGIG, per germline (reference sequence). Trimming stripped 0 bases from V and 4 bases from J, with 12 bases between. This CDR3 region has 14 residues.

The CDR3 DNA follows: TGCAGCGCCGGGGGGGGCGGCGGCGCCAGCTCCTACAATGAGCAGTTCTTC. Protein product: CSAGGGGGASSYNEQFF. The chain has TRBV29-1 and TRBJ2-1; 8 bases map to TRBD2. Germline lookup yields CDR1 SQVTM and CDR2 ANQGSEA. The CDR3 is 17 residues long. V dropped 7 bases and J dropped 0; count of bases not matched to a gene: 14.

The CDR3 is CASRGLGKGANVLTF. The CDR3 DNA reads TGTGCCAGCCGAGGTCTAGGGAAGGGGGCCAACGTCCTGACTTTC. The chain couples TRBV6-1 to TRBJ2-6; D not resolved. V was clipped by 8 bases and J by 4 bases, with 15 bases between them. The CDR3 is 15 amino acids. In germline, CDR1 is MNHNS, CDR2 SASEGT.

The chain is built from TRBV29-1 and TRBJ2-5; 8 nucleotides agree with TRBD1. The trim removed 4 bases at V and 6 bases at J, leaving 7 bases unmatched. The length of the CDR3 is 13 residues. Germline lookup yields CDR1 SQVTM and CDR2 ANQGSEA. CDR3 region: CSVAAGGEQTQYF. The CDR3 DNA reads TGCAGCGTTGCGGCAGGGGGCGAGCAGACCCAGTACTTC. The full variable domain, completed using reference TRBV29-1 and TRBJ2-5, is SAVISQKPSRDICQRGTSLTIQCQVDSQVTMMFWYRQQPGQSLTLIATANQGSEATYESGFVIDKFPISRPNLTFSTLTVSNMSPEDSSIYLCSVAAGGEQTQYFGPGTRLLVL.

The genes are TRBV29-1 and TRBJ2-1, with 10 bases matching TRBD2. CDR1 is SQVTM, CDR2 ANQGSEA, per germline. CDR3 size: 22 residues. Trimming removed 4 bases from V and 10 bases from J; junction bases left unmatched: 34. The CDR3 is CSVAESINLRLAGVLALAEQFF. For the CDR3, the DNA is TGCAGCGTTGCCGAATCCATTAACTTGAGGCTAGCGGGGGTTCTGGCTCTCGCGGAGCAGTTCTTC.

The chain couples TRBV25-1 to TRBJ2-1; TRBD2 matches 7 bases. Germline assignment: CDR1 MGHDK and CDR2 SYGVNS. Germline trimming cut 2 bases from V and 2 bases from J; bases unmatched to any gene: 3. The CDR3 is 15 amino acids. CDR3 DNA sequence: TGTGCCAGCAGTGAACATCGGGGGGCCTACAATGAGCAGTTCTTC. Translating it yields CASSEHRGAYNEQFF. Full variable domain (outside the CDR3, taken from reference TRBV25-1 and TRBJ2-1): EADIYQTPRYLVIGTGKKITLECSQTMGHDKMYWYQQDPGMELHLIHYSYGVNSTEKGDLSSESTVSRIRTEHFPLTLESARPSHTSQYLCASSEHRGAYNEQFFGPGTRLTVL.

Worth noting for this clone: Distinct nucleotide sequences in the sample also encode this CDR3. This sequence joins TRBV29-1 and TRBJ2-3, with 7 nucleotides matching TRBD1. J gave up 5 bases and V 1 base, and 6 bases lay outside the gene matches. CDR1 is SQVTM, CDR2 ANQGSEA, per germline. The CDR3 runs to 14 residues. CDR3 residues: CSVEGGQGVDTQYF. The CDR3 coding sequence is TGCAGCGTTGAAGGGGGGCAGGGGGTAGATACGCAGTATTTT.

V usage is TRBV11-2 and J usage is TRBJ2-2; 7 nucleotides match TRBD2. After removal of 1 base from V and 7 bases from J, the junction contained 3 bases not matched to a gene. Germline CDR1 is SGHAT and CDR2 is FQNNGV. The CDR3 is 14 amino acids. CDR3 nucleotides: TGTGCCAGCAGCTTAGTCTCTAGCGGCGGGGAGCTGTTTTTT. Translation gives CASSLVSSGGELFF.

The chain links TRBV30 to TRBJ1-3; no clear D gene. V lost 3 bases and J lost 1, with 10 bases in between. Per the germline V gene, CDR1 is GTSNPN and CDR2 is SVGIG (reference sequence). The length of the CDR3 is 14 residues. CDR3 protein: CAWRGDSSGNTIYF. DNA of the CDR3: TGTGCCTGGAGGGGCGATAGTTCTGGAAACACCATATATTTT.

V and J are TRBV7-3 and TRBJ1-5; a possible D gene is TRBD1 (5 bases). Trimming removed 5 bases from V and 9 bases from J, with 14 bases in between. The CDR3 is made up of 13 amino acids. Germline V gives CDR1 SGHTA, CDR2 FQGTGA. Written as DNA, the CDR3 is TGTGCCAGCAGCACCACCCCCGGGGGGCCCCAGCATTTT. Its translation is CASSTTPGGPQHF.

This clone was counted only a few times. V gene TRBV7-6 combines with J gene TRBJ2-5; D gene uncertain. The germline V gene has CDR1 SGHVS and CDR2 FNYEAQ. The V and J ends lost 7 bases and 3 bases respectively, with 18 bases between them. This CDR3 spans 15 amino acids. As DNA, the CDR3 is TGTGCCAGCAAACGGGTGGAGTGGGTGGAAGAGACCCAGTACTTC. Protein product: CASKRVEWVEETQYF.

This clone was counted between two and nine times. This chain uses TRBV9 with TRBJ2-6, with TRBD1 matching 7 bases. This CDR3 has 17 residues. The germline CDR1 and CDR2 sequences are SGDLS and YYNGEE. The ends lost 0 bases at V and 2 bases at J; junction bases unmatched: 5. Here the CDR3 reads CASSVDEGAAGANVLTF. CDR3 coding DNA: TGTGCCAGCAGCGTAGATGAGGGGGCGGCTGGGGCCAACGTCCTGACTTTC. The whole variable domain, filled in from reference TRBV9 and TRBJ2-6, reads DSGVTQTPKHLITATGQRVTLRCSPRSGDLSVYWYQQSLDQGLQFLIQYYNGEERAKGNILERFSAQQFPDLHSELNLSSLELGDSALYFCASSVDEGAAGANVLTFGAGSRLTVL.

The chain links TRBV7-9 to TRBJ2-4; 9 bases fit TRBD1. This CDR3 region has 15 residues. The V gene end was trimmed by 5 bases and the J gene end by 8 bases; junction bases not matched to a gene: 10. Germline V lookup: CDR1 SEHNR, CDR2 FQNEAQ (reference sequence). The CDR3 loop reads CASSRPTGGKDIQYF. The DNA for the CDR3 is TGTGCCAGCAGCCGACCGACAGGGGGAAAAGACATTCAGTACTTC.

This clone appeared once. CDR3 sequence: CASSLDLLGQPQHF. The CDR3 nucleotides are TGTGCCAGCAGCTTAGATTTACTAGGTCAGCCCCAGCATTTT. The V gene is TRBV7-2, the J gene TRBJ1-5; no clear D gene. CDR3 size: 14 residues. Germline CDR1 SGHTA, CDR2 FQGNSA. Trimming removed 1 base from V and 6 bases from J, with 10 bases in between.

This clone was detected a few times. The CDR3 sequence is CASSNRGHEQFF. Written as DNA, the CDR3 is TGCGCCAGCAGCAACAGGGGGCATGAGCAGTTCTTC. This chain links TRBV5-1 with TRBJ2-1, with 9 bases that match TRBD1. There are 12 residues in the CDR3. Germline assignment: CDR1 SGHRS and CDR2 YFSETQ. V lost 4 bases to trimming and J lost 8 bases; unmatched junction nucleotides: 1. Looking up the rest from reference TRBV5-1 and TRBJ2-1 gives the full variable domain: KAGVTQTPRYLIKTRGQQVTLSCSPISGHRSVSWYQQTPGQGLQFLFEYFSETQRNKGNFPGRFSGRQFSNSRSEMNVSTLELGDSALYLCASSNRGHEQFFGPGTRLTVL.

V is TRBV7-9 and J is TRBJ1-2; weak D call: TRBD1 (5 bases). With 1 base removed from V and 4 bases from J, the gap between germline ends came to 16 bases. Germline V gene data show CDR1 as SEHNR and CDR2 as FQNEAQ (reference sequence). This CDR3 spans 16 amino acids. CDR3 nucleotides: TGTGCCAGCAGCTTAGGAGGGGCTAGACTCTTCTATGGCTACACCTTC. Its protein product is CASSLGGARLFYGYTF.

The chain couples TRBV14 to TRBJ2-7, with D possibly being TRBD2 (5 bases). V was cut by 2 bases and J by 3 bases, with 8 bases left in between. The CDR3 runs to 13 residues. In germline, CDR1 is SGHDN, CDR2 FVKESK. Here the CDR3 reads CASSQLRGYEQYF. CDR3 bases: TGTGCCAGCAGCCAATTACGGGGCTACGAGCAGTACTTC.